The next 8 T cell receptor delta chains were all read from a single sample in a study of DNA immune sequencing with unique molecular identifiers. Genomic DNA underwent 32-plex PCR targeting all 8 TRDV and 4 TRDJ genes. A 12-nucleotide UMI was added during around 3 barcoding PCR cycles before adapter PCR. TCRdb fed the multiplex PCR reads into CATT to redo clone calling. The repertoire consists of around 1,900 delta-chain clones, with around 20% occurring once and the leading ten covering under 35%. Sequencing was performed on gamma-delta T cells from PBMCs. These TCRs come from a human donor in good health.

This clone is hyperexpanded. Other nucleotide sequences from this sample produce the same CDR3. CDR3 nucleotide sequence: TGTGCCTTCCCTACCCCACCCGACTTAGCCGATAAACTCATCTTT. Its translation: CAFPTPPDLADKLIF. The chain combines TRDV3 with TRDJ1; D possibly corresponds to TRDD2 (5 bases). CDR1 is TVYSNPD and CDR2 is GDNSRS in the germline V gene (reference sequence). V lost 3 bases to trimming and J lost 3 bases, with 20 bases between them. The CDR3 extends over 15 amino acids.

In the case of this clone: It is likely a read error: a sequence one base away is far more abundant. The gene calls are TRDV1 and TRDJ1, with D possibly matching TRDD3 (5 bases). Looked up from germline, CDR1 is TSWWSYY and CDR2 is QGS. The CDR3 is 21 amino acids. CDR3 loop: CAFGYIASACFRIKYTDKLIF. For the CDR3, the DNA is TGTGCTTTTGGGTACATCGCTTCAGCCTGTTTCAGGATAAAGTACACCGATAAACTCATCTTT.

In this sample, this clone turned up a few times. A much larger clonotype is one base distant, so this may be a read error. The chain employs TRDV3 and TRDJ1; TRDD3 agrees at 13 bases. Germline CDR1 is TVYSNPD and CDR2 is GDNSRS (reference sequence). After removal of 1 base from V and 2 bases from J, the junction contained 22 bases not matched to a gene. The CDR3 length is 21 residues. CDR3 coding DNA: TGTGCCTTTACGATCAGCGGGGGCTACTGGGGGATACGTATTTCAACCGATAAACTCATCTTT. Amino acids: CAFTISGGYWGIRISTDKLIF.

This clone is a singleton in its sample. TCRdb assigns this DNA the protein of a much larger clone, which departs from its translation at residue 5; this likely reflects a read error, and the protein shown comes from translating the DNA. The genes are TRDV1 and TRDJ1; 10 bases are a match to TRDD3. This CDR3 contains 24 residues. Germline V gene lookup returns CDR1 TSWWSYY and CDR2 QGS. J gave up 0 bases and V 3 bases, and 28 bases lay outside the gene matches. The CDR3 region is CALGDPSVLLLRGGYKVYTDKLIF. DNA for the CDR3: TGTGCTCTTGGGGATCCGTCGGTCCTACTACTACGTGGGGGATACAAAGTGTACACCGATAAACTCATCTTT.

This clone showed up just a few times. The CDR3 bases are TGTGCTCTTGGGGCTTACTCTCCCAGGGTGGTCTGGGGATCCTTCACCGATAAACTCATCTTT. Translated, it gives CALGAYSPRVVWGSFTDKLIF. The V gene is TRDV1, the J gene TRDJ1; D may be TRDD3 (6 bases). Germline values: CDR1 TSWWSYY, CDR2 QGS. V was clipped by 4 bases and J by 1 base, with 31 bases between them. This CDR3 has 21 residues.

This clone is large within its sample. This chain connects TRDV2 to TRDJ1, with TRDD3 identical over 9 bases. Germline CDR1 reads GEAIGNYY; CDR2 reads EKD. After removal of 5 bases from V and 0 bases from J, the junction contained 9 bases not matched to a gene. This CDR3 has 16 amino acids. CDR3 amino acids: CACVALLGEYTDKLIF. The CDR3 DNA follows: TGTGCCTGTGTCGCCTTACTGGGGGAGTACACCGATAAACTCATCTTT.

To note about this clone: A far more abundant clone sits one base away, making this likely a read error. The same CDR3 is also encoded by other DNA sequences in this sample. In DNA, the CDR3 is TGTGCCTGTGATTCACACGTTAGTCGGGGGTCTTCGGGGGATACAAAAGATAAACTTATCTTT. It translates to CACDSHVSRGSSGDTKDKLIF. The chain uses TRDV2 and TRDJ1; 9 bases are a match to TRDD3. CDR3 length equals 21 residues. Germline loops: CDR1 GEAIGNYY, CDR2 EKD.

By share, this clone counts as medium-sized (0.01 to 0.1%). Other nucleotide sequences in the sample specify the same CDR3. The chain joins TRDV1 to TRDJ1, with 8 positions matching TRDD3. Per the germline V gene, CDR1 is TSWWSYY and CDR2 is QGS. V was pared by 0 bases and J by 0 bases, with 24 bases of the junction left unmatched. The CDR3 length is 23 residues. The CDR3 DNA is TGTGCTCTTGGGGAACTTTCCTTTCCAGGTACTGGGGGCCCTCGTTGGTACACCGATAAACTCATCTTT. This codes for CALGELSFPGTGGPRWYTDKLIF.